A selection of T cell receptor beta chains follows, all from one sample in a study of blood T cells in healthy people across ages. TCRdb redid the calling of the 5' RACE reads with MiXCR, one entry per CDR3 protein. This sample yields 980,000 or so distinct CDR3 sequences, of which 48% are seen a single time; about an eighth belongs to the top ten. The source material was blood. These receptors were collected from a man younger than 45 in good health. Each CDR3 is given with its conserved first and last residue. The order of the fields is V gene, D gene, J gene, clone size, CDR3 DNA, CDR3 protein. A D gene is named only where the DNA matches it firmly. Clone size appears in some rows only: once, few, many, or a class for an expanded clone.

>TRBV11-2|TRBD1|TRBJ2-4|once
TGTGCCAGCAGCTTAGATTCTCGACAGGGGATGGACATTCAGTACTTC
CASSLDSRQGMDIQYF
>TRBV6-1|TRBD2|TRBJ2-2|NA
TGTGCCAGCAGTCCCGCGGGGGAAGCGGGGGAGCTGTTTTTT
CASSPAGEAGELFF
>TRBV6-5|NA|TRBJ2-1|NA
TGTGCCAGCAGTTACTCGGGGGCGGGCTCCTACAATGAGCAGTTCTTC
CASSYSGAGSYNEQFF
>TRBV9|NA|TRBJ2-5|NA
TGTGCCAGCAGCGTGTCCGAGACAGACCAAGAGACCCTGTACTTC
CASSVSETDQETLYF
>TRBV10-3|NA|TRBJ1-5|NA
TGTGCCATCAGTGAGTCGGCCTTGGCTAATCAGCCCCAGCATTTT
CAISESALANQPQHF
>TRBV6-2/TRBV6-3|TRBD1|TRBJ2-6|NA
TGTGCCAGCAGTTACGTTGGGACAGGGACGTCTAGAGGGGCCAACGTCCTGACTTTC
CASSYVGTGTSRGANVLTF
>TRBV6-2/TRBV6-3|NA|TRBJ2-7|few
TGTGCCAGCAGTTACCCGACGAGGCACGAGCAGTACTTC
CASSYPTRHEQYF
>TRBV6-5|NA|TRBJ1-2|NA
TGTGCCAGCAGTTACCCAGCCCCCGGGACGCTAAACACCTTTAACTATGGCTACACCTTC
CASSYPAPGTLNTFNYGYTF
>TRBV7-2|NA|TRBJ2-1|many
TGTGCCAGCAGCTCCCCTGGGAATGAGCAGTTCTTC
CASSSPGNEQFF
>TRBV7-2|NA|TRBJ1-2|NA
TGTGCCAGCAGCCTCTACGGAGTGAAGGGCGGCTACACCTTC
CASSLYGVKGGYTF
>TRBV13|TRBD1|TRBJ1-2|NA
TGTGCCAGCAGCCTAACCGGGACAGGGGCGATCTATGGCTACACCTTC
CASSLTGTGAIYGYTF
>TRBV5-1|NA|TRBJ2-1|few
TGCGCCAGCAGCTTAAGTCTTCCAGGCTACAATGAGCAGTTCTTC
CASSLSLPGYNEQFF
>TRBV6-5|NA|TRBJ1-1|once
TGTGCCAGCAGTTTGCCGGGCCGGGGACCCAACACTGAAGCTTTCTTT
CASSLPGRGPNTEAFF
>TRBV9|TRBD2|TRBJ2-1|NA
TGTGCCAGCAGCCCCCTAACTAGCGGGGTCCGGACACATGAGCAGTTCTTC
CASSPLTSGVRTHEQFF
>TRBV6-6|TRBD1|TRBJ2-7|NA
TGTGCCAGCAGTTCCGGGACAGGGCTCCGAAGCTACGAGCAGTACTTC
CASSSGTGLRSYEQYF
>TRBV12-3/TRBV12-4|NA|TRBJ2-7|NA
TGTGCCAGCAGTTTTGATGGGGAGAGCGACGAGCAGTACTTC
CASSFDGESDEQYF
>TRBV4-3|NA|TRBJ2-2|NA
TGCGCCAGCAGCCAAGATCCGGAAGACGGGAACACCGGGGAGCTGTTTTTT
CASSQDPEDGNTGELFF
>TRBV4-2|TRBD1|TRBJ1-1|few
TGTGCCAGCAGCCAAGATAGAACAGGGGGAGTCACTGAAGCTTTCTTT
CASSQDRTGGVTEAFF
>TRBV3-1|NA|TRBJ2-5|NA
TGTGCCAGCAGCCAGCAACACCAAAAGCAAGAGACCCAGTACTTC
CASSQQHQKQETQYF
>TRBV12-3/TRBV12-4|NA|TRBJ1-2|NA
TGTGCCAGCAGTTTGGGTCTTGGGGGTAGCTATGGCTACACCTTC
CASSLGLGGSYGYTF
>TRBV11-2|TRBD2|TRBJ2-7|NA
TGTGCCAGCAGCTTTTGGGCTGGCGGGGGTATCGACGAGCAGTACTTC
CASSFWAGGGIDEQYF
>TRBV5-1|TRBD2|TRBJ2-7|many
TGCGCCAGCAGCTTGCCGGGGGGCTCCTACGAGCAGTACTTC
CASSLPGGSYEQYF
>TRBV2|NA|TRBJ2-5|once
TGTGCCAGCAGTGAAGGGGGGGCACAGGAACAAGGGACCCAGTACTTC
CASSEGGAQEQGTQYF
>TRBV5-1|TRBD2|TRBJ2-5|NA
TGCGCCAGCAGTACCGGAGGACTAGCGGGGGGTCAAGAGACCCAGTACTTC
CASSTGGLAGGQETQYF
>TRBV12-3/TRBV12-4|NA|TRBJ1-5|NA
TGTGCCAGCAGCCTACATGTTAGCAATCAGCCCCAGCATTTT
CASSLHVSNQPQHF
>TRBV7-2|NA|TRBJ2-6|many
TGTGCCAGCAGCTCCCTCGGGACGGCTAACTCTGGGGCCAACGTCCTGACTTTC
CASSSLGTANSGANVLTF
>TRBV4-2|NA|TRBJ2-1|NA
TGTGCCAGCAGCCAAGATATCGGACACTACAATGAGCAGTTCTTC
CASSQDIGHYNEQFF
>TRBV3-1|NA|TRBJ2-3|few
TGTGCCAGCAGCCAAGATCGGTATAATACGCAGTATTTT
CASSQDRYNTQYF
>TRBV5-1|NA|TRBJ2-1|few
TGCGCCAGCAGCTTGGCCGAAGTTTCGCATGAGCAGTTCTTC
CASSLAEVSHEQFF
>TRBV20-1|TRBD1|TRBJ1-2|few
TGCAGTGCTAGAGATCAAGGGGGCATGGGCTATGGCTACACCTTC
CSARDQGGMGYGYTF
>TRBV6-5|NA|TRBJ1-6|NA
TGTGCCAGCAGTTTTGAGTCCTATAATTCACCCCTCCACTTT
CASSFESYNSPLHF
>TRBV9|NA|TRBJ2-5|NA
TGTGCCAGCTATGGACAGTTGCAAGAGACCCAGTACTTC
CASYGQLQETQYF
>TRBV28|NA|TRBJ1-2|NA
TGTGCCGTGGGGGCAGGGTTCTATGGCTACACCTTC
CAVGAGFYGYTF
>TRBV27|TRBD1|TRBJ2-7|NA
TGTGCCAGCAGTACCTCTGGGACAGGGTTCTACGAGCAGTACTTC
CASSTSGTGFYEQYF
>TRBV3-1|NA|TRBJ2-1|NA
TGTGCCAGCAGCCAACTTCAGTTTCATGAGCAGTTCTTC
CASSQLQFHEQFF
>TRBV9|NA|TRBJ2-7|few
TGTGCCAGCAGCGTGTCCGGGACGGACACCTACGAGCAGTACTTC
CASSVSGTDTYEQYF
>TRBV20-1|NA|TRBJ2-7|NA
TGCAGTGCCAGCCGGGGATATTGGGTCTACGAGCAGTACTTC
CSASRGYWVYEQYF
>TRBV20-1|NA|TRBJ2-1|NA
TGCAGTGCTCAACGGGGGAGTTACAATGAGCAGTTCTTC
CSAQRGSYNEQFF
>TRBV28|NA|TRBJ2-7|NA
TGTGCCAGCACGGCCGGAAAATACGAGCAGTACTTC
CASTAGKYEQYF
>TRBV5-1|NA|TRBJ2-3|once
TGCGCCAGCCAAGAGGGTACCACAGATACGCAGTATTTT
CASQEGTTDTQYF
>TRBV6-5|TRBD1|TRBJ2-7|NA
TGTGCCAGCAGGGACGCGACAGGGAGAACCTACGAGCAGTACTTC
CASRDATGRTYEQYF
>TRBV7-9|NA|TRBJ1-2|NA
TGTGCCAGCAGCTTAGAGGGGACTTTAAACTATGGCTACACCTTC
CASSLEGTLNYGYTF
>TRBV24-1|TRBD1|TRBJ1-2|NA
TGTGCCACCAGTGGTGACAACAGGGGCGGCTATGGCTACACCTTC
CATSGDNRGGYGYTF
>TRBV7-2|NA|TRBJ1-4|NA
TGTGCCAGCAGGCATACAGGGTCGGGTGAAAAACTGTTTTTT
CASRHTGSGEKLFF
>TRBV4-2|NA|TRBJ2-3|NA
TGTGCCAGCAGCCAAGCAGTCTATTCCACAGATACGCAGTATTTT
CASSQAVYSTDTQYF
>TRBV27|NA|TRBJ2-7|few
TGTGCCAGCAGCTCAGACATCTCCTACGAGCAGTACTTC
CASSSDISYEQYF
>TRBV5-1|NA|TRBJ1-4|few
TGCGCCAGCAGCCCAGAACCCACAGAAACTAATGAAAAACTGTTTTTT
CASSPEPTETNEKLFF
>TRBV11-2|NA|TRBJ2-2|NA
TGTGCCAGCAGCTTAATAGGCGTGAGCACCGGGGAGCTGTTTTTT
CASSLIGVSTGELFF
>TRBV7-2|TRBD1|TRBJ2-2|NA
TGTGCCAGCAGCCCATCCAGGACAGGCCCCGGGGAGCTGTTTTTT
CASSPSRTGPGELFF
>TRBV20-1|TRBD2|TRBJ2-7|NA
TGCAGTGCCACGACCGGGACTAGCCTAAACAATGAGCAGTACTTC
CSATTGTSLNNEQYF